This T cell receptor beta chain comes out of a study of cytomegalovirus exposure and HLA in healthy donors (dated by TCRdb to 2016 to 2017). At the level of the whole study: In an earlier analysis of 450 to 750 of the donors, approximately 260 Gb of sequence data and about 110 million unique TCR beta sequences from roughly 180 million T cells were reported. An early release that covered fewer than 800 HLA-typed donors contained about 300 gigabases of sequencing data and about 84 million unique TCR sequences. Among the approximately 430 genotyped donors, around 79% belonged to the genetic ancestry cluster associated with self-reported Caucasian donors. The study was designed to test whether signatures of past pathogen exposure could be identified by cataloging public T cell receptors. The T cell repertoires of 550 to 850 subjects were profiled by immunosequencing and related to cytomegalovirus serostatus. In addition to the first cohort of around 670 subjects, a separate validation cohort of approximately 110 different subjects was used. To predict cytomegalovirus infection status, the study combined high-throughput TCR immunosequencing, statistical association of individual TCRs with disease status, and machine learning. A later analysis re-examined previously published TCR beta repertoires from around 670 donors and added high-resolution HLA genotyping to investigate patterns of TCR occurrence. In the later analysis, no new phenotypic data were used to find candidate immune exposures; instead, reliance was placed on TCR beta sequences and their occurrence across donors. To decide whether each TCR beta V gene segment behaved as functional or pseudogenic, an earlier analysis of some 600 of the donors relied on high-throughput TCR beta sequencing. Donor age, sex, ethnicity and CMV serostatus were compiled together with the repertoire data. A later genetic analysis took genome-wide SNP genotypes for about 55% of the 666 donors and used that subset as a discovery cohort. All discovery cohort repertoires had been generated using a single sequencing platform. Both class I and class II loci were covered by HLA typing, at four-digit resolution. The number of typed donors differed by locus: about 620-640 for A, B, C, DRB1 and DQB1; about 520 for DQA1; some 590 for DPA1; and 400 to 480 for DPB1. Four to six DR-DQ haplotypes were handled as single units for association and clustering, since linkage in the cohort was strong. On average, roughly 240,000 unique TCR beta nucleotide sequences were sequenced per donor among about 400 genotyped donors of the cohort, with roughly 18% of those sequences being non-productive. What the work shows at the level of the full study, not this receptor alone: A later analysis found that most CMV-associated TCR beta chains appeared HLA-restricted, with HLA associations seemingly driven largely by CMV exposure. In a later analysis, the rate of TCR association differed among HLA loci, with DRB1 alleles having the most associated TCRs and HLA-C alleles having the fewest. The authors suggested that the approach could potentially be extended to other disease states and immunological phenotypes. V-gene and J-gene trimming of TCR beta chains was associated with a missense DCLRE1C variant in a later genetic analysis, and the association was replicated in an independent cohort. The classifier was reported to diagnose cytomegalovirus status with high specificity and sensitivity in both the original and validation cohorts. A later analysis reported that several top co-occurrence clusters appeared linked to parvovirus B19, influenza, CMV and Epstein-Barr virus. Three of the identified cytomegalovirus-associated TCR beta chains were confirmed in vitro to be specific for cytomegalovirus antigens. Most TCR sequences were seen in very few donors, while some public TCRs were found in many individuals. Some IMGT-functional V segments, including TRBV6-2 and TRBV6-3, could not be told apart with the 87-base-pair reads, so those segments were excluded. Because HLA typing was missing for some donors at each locus, association tests included only the typed subset. A further reported finding was that TCR beta sequences accurately predicted the HLA-A and HLA-B alleles for most subjects in the first cohort. A total of 150 to 200 TCR beta chains were listed by the study as associated with cytomegalovirus. A later analysis associated 15,000 or so TCR beta sequences with specific HLA alleles at a false discovery rate of 0.05. Immune exposure information for the cohort was limited to CMV serostatus. The earlier analysis of around 600 of the donors excluded roughly 17 rarely observed V segments, including chromosome 9 orphons, because counts were too low. In an earlier analysis of some 500 of the donors, most TCR beta V segments appeared in productive rearrangements about 87% or about 30% of the time, broadly matching IMGT annotations. In a later analysis, HLA-associated TCR beta chains showed more clonal expansion and lower generation probabilities than non-associated chains that were equally common. Only TCR beta chains were sequenced in this cohort, and the absence of alpha or paired-chain data limited detectable features. Assigning TCR associations to individual alleles was difficult when HLA alleles, especially DR and DQ, strongly co-occurred. A cluster of highly shared sequence variants was judged likely to represent a technical artifact of the sequencing pipeline. The presence/absence analyses assumed that sequencing depth was roughly uniform across donors, and that assumption may not be true. Compared with the roughly 670-donor mean, donors in an Asian-associated ancestry cluster had fewer N-insertions in productive TCRs, according to a later genetic analysis. Correlated functional status among segregating V segments might be attributable to linkage disequilibrium, but an unknown experimental factor could not be ruled out.

A word on this clone: What this receptor recognizes is not known. No much larger clone exists at a distance of one base, and base qualities are not known.

Library preparation used the immunoSEQ multiplex PCR assay. A mixture of 60 forward primers for TCR Vbeta segments and 13 reverse primers for TCR Jbeta segments was used in the multiplex PCR. The CDR3 region of rearranged TCR beta genes was amplified from genomic DNA by a multiplex PCR assay. The amplified TCR beta libraries were sequenced on the Illumina HiSeq System as 87-base-pair reads. The published analysis was carried out like this. In a later analysis, approximately 74 million unique TCR beta chains were counted across the 500 to 850 repertoires, and some 10 million of these chains were shared by at least two donors. A nearest-neighbor algorithm error-corrected the raw reads and collapsed the reads into unique sequences, merging closely related sequences to remove PCR and sequencing errors. CDR3 sequences were aligned to IMGT reference sequences to assign V, D and J gene segments. For a sequence to be retained, a match of at least six nucleotides was required to both a V gene segment and a J gene segment. A rearrangement counted as productive if the CDR3 had no stop codons and remained in frame with V and J, and every other rearrangement counted as non-productive. Following IMGT convention, CDR3 was defined as the stretch from the second conserved V-encoded cysteine up to the conserved J-encoded phenylalanine. Sequences without an unambiguous match to a single V gene segment were excluded from the earlier analysis of a few hundred of the donors. In an earlier analysis of a few hundred of the donors, a V segment was called functional when productive rearrangements were above 56.7%, and segregating when the standard deviation between donors exceeded 5%. A statistical classification framework was built to diagnose cytomegalovirus status from the catalog of TCR beta chain sequences. V and J gene assignment, in a later analysis, came from comparing TCR nucleotide sequences with IMGT/GENE-DB human TR gene sequences. Using the TCRdist pipeline, a later analysis assigned CDR3 sequences along with most-parsimonious VDJ recombination scenarios. A later analysis defined each TCR beta chain by its CDR3 amino acid sequence plus V-gene family, and excluded reads lacking a unique V-gene family. In a later analysis, several hundred highly shared, low-generation-probability nucleotide sequences were removed to address suspected cross-contamination and a sequencing artifact. In a later analysis, a clonal expansion index for each public chain was calculated from normalized within-repertoire ranks of inferred template counts. In a later analysis, generation probabilities were computed using a VDJ recombination model fitted to out-of-frame rearrangements, and the results were checked against IGoR. In a later analysis, TCR-TCR, TCR-HLA and TCR-CMV co-occurrence was scored with hypergeometric tests, and a repertoire-size bias correction was applied to TCR pairs. A later analysis estimated false discovery rates by permuting HLA or CMV assignments 20 times. In a later analysis, co-occurring TCRs were grouped using DBSCAN, with TCRdist sequence similarity added in when clustering inside HLA-allele-positive subsets. For co-occurrence clustering, repertoires with fewer than 30,000 or more than 120,000 public chains were excluded, along with five or six repertoires with anomalous nucleotide sharing. Sourced from immuneACCESS, this table was stored by TCRdb with only in-frame sequences that have V and J called. A share of the clones is absent; for the studies checked, an unresolved V gene accounts for under half, and the remainder has no known explanation. Clone size and the V and J calls come from that table; the DNA yielded D and trimming. The sample includes about 60,000 clones, with 70% observed a single time. The ten most abundant clones make up approximately 20% of the sample.

CDR1 and CDR2 were assigned from the germline V gene as KGHSH and LQKENI. The CDR3 contains 17 residues, cysteine and phenylalanine counted. Only the CDR3 part of the read is kept: 51 bases, read in frame from the first base. The junction shows trimming of 6 bases on V and 2 bases on J, plus 22 bases between the germline ends. The cohort was made up of approximately 700 healthy bone marrow donors. At the time of sampling, every cohort member was nominally healthy, though immune exposures that went unrecorded were likely present. The donor tested CMV seropositive and was one of the 289 seropositive cohort members. A peripheral blood sample was provided by each donor, and peripheral blood mononuclear cells were used for TCR beta sequencing. The Qiagen DNeasy Blood Extraction Kit was used to extract genomic DNA from the blood cell samples.

The rearranged chain carries TRBV18 and TRBJ1-1; the D gene is unclear. The sample taken for sequencing was PBMCs. This TCR was recovered from a woman aged 60 to 75 in good health and CMV-seropositive. The nucleotide sequence reads as follows: TGTGCCAGCTCCGTGCCTGGTTTAAGTGCGGTAAACACTGAAGCTTTCTTT. Translation gives CASSVPGLSAVNTEAFF. Extended through the reference TRBV18 and TRBJ1-1 proteins, this CDR3 yields the full variable domain: NAGVMQNPRHLVRRRGQEARLRCSPMKGHSHVYWYRQLPEEGLKFMVYLQKENIIDESGMPKERFSAEFPKEGPSILRIQQVVRGDSAAYFCASSVPGLSAVNTEAFFGQGTRLTVV.